These T cell receptor beta chains were read from a single sample in a study of blood T cell repertoires in COVID-19. This table comes from immunoSEQ multiplex PCR, and its TCRdb copy is limited to in-frame clones, with some not included. The sample carries about 120,000 clones, 80% to 90% recorded once. The sequenced material came from peripheral blood. The receptors here all came from a woman in her 70s with acute or convalescent COVID-19. Both conserved end residues are part of each CDR3. The D gene is left open where the match is weak. Clone size is shown for a subset of rows, as once, few, many or a class of expanded clone.

d_call	j_call	clone_size	v_call	cdr3_aa	cdr3_nt
TRBD2	TRBJ2-3	once	TRBV6-2/TRBV6-3	CASSQTLTSGASTDTQYF	TGTGCCAGCAGTCAAACGCTAACTAGCGGAGCTAGCACAGATACGCAGTATTTT
.	TRBJ2-5	once	TRBV20-1	CSARGPGTQYF	TGCAGTGCTAGAGGACCGGGGACCCAGTACTTC
TRBD2	TRBJ2-1	.	TRBV9	CASSVDPLGSGGFNEQFF	TGTGCCAGCAGCGTAGATCCGCTGGGTAGCGGGGGGTTCAATGAGCAGTTCTTC
.	TRBJ2-2	few	TRBV2	CASSIGELFF	TGTGCCAGCAGCATCGGGGAGCTGTTTTTT
TRBD1	TRBJ1-6	.	TRBV7-9	CASSPASGTGLYNSPLHF	TGTGCCAGCAGCCCCGCGAGCGGGACAGGACTCTATAATTCACCCCTCCACTTT
.	TRBJ2-7	once	TRBV27	CASSLSRAGDPYEQYF	TGTGCCAGCAGTTTATCGCGCGCAGGGGACCCCTACGAGCAGTACTTC
TRBD1	TRBJ2-3	.	TRBV5-1	CASSLVGTGTDTQYF	TGCGCCAGCAGCTTGGTTGGGACAGGGACAGATACGCAGTATTTT
.	TRBJ1-2	few	TRBV14	CASSHFRGDYGYTF	TGTGCCAGCAGCCATTTCAGGGGAGACTATGGCTACACCTTC
.	TRBJ2-5	.	TRBV6-5	CASSPSGTQYF	TGTGCCAGCAGCCCGTCGGGGACCCAGTACTTC
.	TRBJ2-5	.	TRBV7-9	CASSPRQIEETQYF	TGTGCCAGCAGCCCACGACAGATTGAAGAGACCCAGTACTTC
.	TRBJ1-5	.	TRBV19	CASSITGFGDQPQHF	TGTGCCAGTAGTATCACAGGGTTTGGAGATCAGCCCCAGCATTTT
.	TRBJ2-3	.	TRBV19	CASSIRGFADTQYF	TGTGCCAGTAGTATTCGGGGTTTCGCAGATACGCAGTATTTT
TRBD1	TRBJ2-7	.	TRBV3-1/TRBV3-2	CASSQDRDRGYEQYF	TGTGCCAGCAGCCAAGATCGGGACAGGGGCTACGAGCAGTACTTC
TRBD1	TRBJ1-2	.	TRBV9	CASRKTGSDGYTF	TGTGCCAGCAGGAAGACAGGGTCGGATGGCTACACCTTC
.	TRBJ2-5	.	TRBV3-1/TRBV3-2	CASSQGFREWTQYF	TGTGCCAGCAGCCAAGGTTTCAGGGAATGGACCCAGTACTTC
TRBD1	TRBJ1-6	.	TRBV5-4	CASSSTGGDSPLHF	TGTGCCAGCAGCTCGACAGGGGGGGATTCACCCCTCCACTTT
TRBD1	TRBJ1-2	.	TRBV25-1	CASSEWSGQDYGYTF	TGTGCCAGCAGTGAATGGTCCGGACAGGACTATGGCTACACCTTC
.	TRBJ1-4	.	TRBV4-1	CASSQASRGKEEKLFF	TGCGCCAGCAGCCAAGCATCTAGGGGAAAAGAAGAAAAACTGTTTTTT
TRBD1	TRBJ1-5	.	TRBV2	CASSEGTENQPQHF	TGTGCCAGCAGTGAGGGGACAGAAAATCAGCCCCAGCATTTT
TRBD1	TRBJ1-5	few	TRBV6-5	CASSGQGKGQPQHF	TGTGCCAGCAGCGGACAGGGTAAGGGTCAGCCCCAGCATTTT
.	TRBJ1-5	.	TRBV19	CASRRGYGNQPQHF	TGTGCCAGTAGAAGGGGTTACGGCAATCAGCCCCAGCATTTT
TRBD1	TRBJ1-5	.	TRBV5-8	CASSLDRGATGNQPQHF	TGTGCCAGCAGCTTGGACAGGGGCGCGACGGGCAATCAGCCCCAGCATTTT
.	TRBJ2-7	.	TRBV2	CASSEQYEQYF	TGTGCCAGCAGTGAACAGTACGAGCAGTACTTC
.	TRBJ1-5	.	TRBV20-1	CSASMRVGNQPQHF	TGCAGTGCTAGTATGAGGGTTGGCAATCAGCCCCAGCATTTT
TRBD1	TRBJ2-2	.	TRBV5-1	CASSRWTGSNTGELFF	TGCGCCAGCAGCCGATGGACAGGTTCGAACACCGGGGAGCTGTTTTTT
TRBD2	TRBJ2-3	.	TRBV2	CASSRTLAVLVDTQYF	TGTGCCAGCAGTAGGACCCTAGCGGTATTGGTAGATACGCAGTATTTT
.	TRBJ1-1	once	TRBV3-1/TRBV3-2	CASSQVGANTEAFF	TGTGCCAGCAGCCAAGTGGGGGCGAACACTGAAGCTTTCTTT
.	TRBJ2-1	few	TRBV12-3/TRBV12-4	CASTPGGWGEQFF	TGTGCCAGCACCCCGGGGGGCTGGGGTGAGCAGTTCTTC
.	TRBJ2-3	.	TRBV5-1	CASSLVGAVTDTQYF	TGCGCCAGCAGCTTGGTAGGGGCGGTCACAGATACGCAGTATTTT
.	TRBJ1-6	.	TRBV5-1	CASSLGTDNSPLHF	TGCGCCAGCAGCTTGGGAACAGATAATTCACCCCTCCACTTT
TRBD2	TRBJ2-7	.	TRBV5-4	CASSLRSGGYEQYF	TGTGCCAGCAGCTTGAGGAGCGGGGGCTACGAGCAGTACTTC
.	TRBJ1-1	.	TRBV9	CASSVGSHSLTEAFF	TGTGCCAGCAGCGTAGGCTCACATTCTTTGACTGAAGCTTTCTTT
.	TRBJ1-6	.	TRBV6-5	CASSYGAGENSPLHF	TGTGCCAGCAGTTACGGCGCAGGGGAGAATTCACCCCTCCACTTT
.	TRBJ1-4	.	TRBV9	CASSVGQSNEKLFF	TGTGCCAGCAGCGTAGGCCAGTCTAATGAAAAACTGTTTTTT
.	TRBJ1-1	few	TRBV20-1	CSARESTEAFF	TGCAGTGCTAGAGAGTCTACTGAAGCTTTCTTT
.	TRBJ1-6	.	TRBV2	CASGNAGSPNSPLHF	TGTGCCAGCGGAAATGCCGGGAGCCCTAATTCACCCCTCCACTTT
.	TRBJ1-5	.	TRBV6-1	CASSEMGEGYQPQHF	TGTGCCAGCAGTGAGATGGGGGAGGGGTATCAGCCCCAGCATTTT